This passage covers 26 T cell receptor beta chains from one sample sequenced in a study of spatial heterogeneity in lung cancer. Time point defined: sample taken at primary tumor resection. The antigens for these receptors are not known. General study findings and limits: Tumoral mutation counts were tracked by counts of expanded intratumoral alpha and beta TCRs.

TCRdb re-called the 5' RACE reads with MiXCR, one entry per CDR3 protein. The profile shows about 15,000 distinct CDR3 sequences, about 6.3% of them singletons. The sequences come from lung tumor tissue, collected at surgery. These receptors originate from a male donor with early-stage non-small cell lung cancer.

This clonotype has ten or more counts. This beta chain is an unintended read in a library built for alpha chains; its size means little. The gene calls are TRBV29-1 and TRBJ1-4; D not certain. This CDR3 comprises 12 residues. Germline CDR1 SQVTM, CDR2 ANQGSEA. The V end was cut by 4 bases, the J end by 7 bases, with 10 bases between. The DNA of the CDR3 is TGCAGCGTTGTCGGTTCGGGTGAAAAACTGTTTTTT. The encoded protein is CSVVGSGEKLFF.

As concerns this clonotype: For a library built for alpha chains, this beta chain is a stray read; little rests on its size. The rearrangement uses TRBV6-6 and TRBJ2-4; possible D gene TRBD1, 5 bases. This CDR3 comprises 16 residues. Germline V lookup: CDR1 MNHNY, CDR2 SVGAGI (reference sequence). Trimming took off 7 bases at V and 5 bases at J, with 21 bases between the two ends. DNA for the CDR3: TGTGCCAGCAAGACCGGACACTCCTCAAGTGAAAACATTCAGTACTTC. This gives the protein CASKTGHSSSENIQYF.

This clonotype has ten or more counts. Little can be read into the size of this beta chain, an off-target read in a library designed for alpha chains. The V call is TRBV5-1, the J call TRBJ1-1; 7 bases line up with TRBD1. V was clipped by 2 bases and J by 6 bases; unmatched bases: 4. CDR1 is SGHRS and CDR2 is YFSETQ in the germline V gene. The length of the CDR3 is 13 residues. The CDR3 here is CASSLGQDSEAFF. The CDR3 region has the DNA TGCGCCAGCAGCTTAGGACAGGACTCTGAAGCTTTCTTT. The full variable domain, rest sourced from reference TRBV5-1 and TRBJ1-1, is KAGVTQTPRYLIKTRGQQVTLSCSPISGHRSVSWYQQTPGQGLQFLFEYFSETQRNKGNFPGRFSGRQFSNSRSEMNVSTLELGDSALYLCASSLGQDSEAFFGQGTRLTVV.

At least ten counts were recorded for this clonotype. With the library built for alpha chains, this beta chain is off target and its frequency is not meaningful. CDR3 sequence (DNA): TGTGCCTGGAAGGTTGGCGGGAGCTCCTACGAGCAGTACTTC. Translation gives CAWKVGGSSYEQYF. The chain joins TRBV30 to TRBJ2-7; 7 bases match TRBD2. The CDR3 contains 14 residues. Germline assignment: CDR1 GTSNPN and CDR2 SVGIG (reference sequence). V was pared by 4 bases and J by 0 bases, with 6 bases of the junction left unmatched.

Notes on this clonotype: A library made for alpha chains picked up this beta chain off target, so its size means little. This chain links TRBV7-2 with TRBJ2-6, with a possible D match to TRBD2 (6 bases). V lost 1 base and J 0 bases, leaving 13 bases between the germline ends. The CDR3 is 18 amino acids. Germline lookup yields CDR1 SGHTA and CDR2 FQGNSA. This chain's CDR3 is CASSLGLGGGSGANVLTF. The DNA for the CDR3 is TGTGCCAGCAGCTTAGGGCTGGGAGGAGGCTCTGGGGCCAACGTCCTGACTTTC. Full variable domain (missing parts from reference TRBV7-2 and TRBJ2-6): GAGVSQSPSNKVTEKGKDVELRCDPISGHTALYWYRQSLGQGLEFLIYFQGNSAPDKSGLPSDRFSAERTGGSVSTLTIQRTQQEDSAVYLCASSLGLGGGSGANVLTFGAGSRLTVL.

This clonotype was seen at least ten times. This beta chain lies outside the target of a library built for alpha chains; its clone size means little. The J gene is TRBJ2-1, the V gene TRBV12-3 or TRBV12-4; 10 bases are shared with TRBD2. The CDR3 runs to 19 residues. V dropped 6 bases and J dropped 1; count of bases not matched to a gene: 15. CDR3 sequence (DNA): TGTGCCAGCAGAAACGGACTAGCGGATTACCGCGGTTCCTACAATGAGCAGTTCTTC. Translated, it gives CASRNGLADYRGSYNEQFF.

This clonotype was recorded many times. This beta chain lies outside the target of a library built for alpha chains; its clone size means little. The chain couples TRBV18 to TRBJ1-1; D gene ambiguous. V was pared by 2 bases and J by 0 bases, with 7 bases between. CDR1 KGHSH and CDR2 LQKENI come from the germline V gene. This CDR3 has 14 residues. The CDR3 nucleotides are TGTGCCAGCTCACCAAATAGGATGAACACTGAAGCTTTCTTT. It specifies CASSPNRMNTEAFF.

This clonotype was counted ten times or more. This beta chain turned up in a library designed for alpha chains; as an off-target read, its abundance says little. This chain uses TRBV29-1 with TRBJ1-2; D gene uncertain. V lost 4 bases to trimming and J lost 2 bases, with 8 bases between them. Germline V CDR1 and CDR2: SQVTM, ANQGSEA. This CDR3 is 12 amino acids long. The CDR3 sequence is CSVGGQNYGYTF. In nucleotides, the CDR3 is TGCAGCGTTGGAGGGCAGAACTATGGCTACACCTTC. The full variable domain, rest sourced from reference TRBV29-1 and TRBJ1-2, is SAVISQKPSRDICQRGTSLTIQCQVDSQVTMMFWYRQQPGQSLTLIATANQGSEATYESGFVIDKFPISRPNLTFSTLTVSNMSPEDSSIYLCSVGGQNYGYTFGSGTRLTVV.

A few counts support this clonotype. This beta chain slipped into a library made for alpha chains as a stray read, so its size is not meaningful. The rearrangement uses TRBV18 and TRBJ1-5; tentative D call: TRBD1 (5 bases). Trimming shortened V by 3 bases and J by 5 bases, and 11 bases separated the two germline ends. The CDR3 is 14 amino acids. The germline V gene encodes CDR1 KGHSH and CDR2 LQKENI. The CDR3 spells CASSPGGGYQPQHF. In DNA, the CDR3 is TGTGCCAGCTCACCGGGCGGGGGGTATCAGCCCCAGCATTTT.

This clonotype was seen at least ten times. This beta chain turned up in a library designed for alpha chains; as an off-target read, its abundance says little. The genes are TRBV29-1 and TRBJ2-7, with a tentative D call TRBD1 (7 bases). The CDR3 is made up of 13 amino acids. Germline V gene data show CDR1 as SQVTM and CDR2 as ANQGSEA. Trimming left V 4 bases short and J 4 bases short, with 14 bases between. The CDR3: CSVAGGGRYEQYF. The CDR3 coding sequence is TGCAGCGTTGCTGGAGGGGGCAGGTACGAGCAGTACTTC.

This clonotype was recorded many times. This beta chain appears as a stray read in a library generated for alpha chains; its size is not informative. This rearrangement joins TRBV27 to TRBJ2-7; TRBD1 matches 9 bases. Germline V gives CDR1 MNHEY, CDR2 SMNVEV (reference sequence). This CDR3 has 13 residues. V lost 6 bases and J lost 4; bases outside the gene matches: 4. The CDR3 nucleotides read TGTGCCAGCAGCCGGGACAGGGTTTACGAGCAGTACTTC. Translation: CASSRDRVYEQYF.

Many counts were recorded for this clonotype. This beta chain was picked up by a library intended for alpha chains and is off target, so its count carries little meaning. The rearrangement joins TRBV28 to TRBJ1-5; TRBD1 aligns across 10 bases. The CDR3 covers 14 residues. Unmatched junction bases numbered 3, after V lost 3 bases and J lost 7 bases. Germline V gene sequence: CDR1 MDHEN, CDR2 SYDVKM. The CDR3 DNA is TGTGCCAGCAGTTTGACAGGGGGCAGACAGCCCCAGCATTTT. Its protein product is CASSLTGGRQPQHF.

The sample holds many counts of this clonotype. Because this beta chain is a stray read in a library intended to capture alpha chains, its abundance should not be given much weight. V gene TRBV3-1 combines with J gene TRBJ2-7; perhaps TRBD2 as D (6 bases). V lost 7 bases to trimming and J lost 2 bases, with 15 bases between them. Germline V gene lookup returns CDR1 LGHDT and CDR2 YNNKEL (reference sequence). CDR3 length: 14 residues. The CDR3 here is CASTPPGRTYEQYF. The CDR3 DNA sequence: TGTGCCAGCACCCCTCCGGGGAGGACCTACGAGCAGTACTTC.

In its sample, this clonotype was seen many times. This beta chain represents an off-target read in a library built for alpha chains; its size is of limited meaning. J is TRBJ2-3 and V is TRBV7-2; D is uncertain. In germline, CDR1 is SGHTA, CDR2 FQGNSA. This CDR3 has 14 amino acids. Trimming stripped 5 bases from V and 0 bases from J, with 9 bases between. The CDR3 loop reads CASSPSASTDTQYF. The DNA for the CDR3 is TGTGCCAGCAGCCCCAGTGCTAGCACAGATACGCAGTATTTT.

Comment on this clonotype: This beta chain came through as a stray read in a library set up for alpha chains, and its size says little. The genes are TRBV27 and TRBJ2-1; perhaps TRBD1 as D (5 bases). The germline V gene encodes CDR1 MNHEY and CDR2 SMNVEV (reference sequence). The V end lost 6 bases, the J end lost 5 bases, and 17 bases lay between the germline ends. This CDR3 has 15 amino acids. The CDR3 is CASRAPSRQNNEQFF. CDR3 DNA: TGTGCCAGCAGGGCCCCGTCCCGACAGAACAATGAGCAGTTCTTC.

This clonotype was detected ten times or more. This beta chain slipped into a library made for alpha chains as a stray read, so its size is not meaningful. The chain employs TRBV20-1 and TRBJ2-3, with TRBD2 identical over 14 bases. Per germline, CDR1 DFQATT and CDR2 SNEGSKA (reference sequence). The CDR3 has 18 amino acids. The ends lost 3 bases at V and 5 bases at J; junction bases unmatched: 13. The CDR3 DNA is TGCAGTGCTAGCCGAGGGTGGGGACTAGCGGGGGTGAGAGATACGCAGTATTTT. Translation: CSASRGWGLAGVRDTQYF.

This clonotype appeared many times. This beta chain is an unintended read in a library built for alpha chains; its size means little. V is TRBV24-1 and J is TRBJ2-4; 9 positions agree with TRBD1. Germline V CDR1 and CDR2: KGHDR, SFDVKD. Germline trimming cut 2 bases from V and 1 base from J; bases unmatched to any gene: 5. This CDR3 region has 17 residues. The CDR3 DNA reads as TGTGCCACCAGTGATTCGGGACAGGGCTCGGCCAAAAACATTCAGTACTTC. Its protein is CATSDSGQGSAKNIQYF.

In this sample, this clonotype turned up many times. This beta chain came through as a stray read in a library set up for alpha chains, and its size says little. V and J are TRBV5-4 and TRBJ2-2; D may be TRBD1 (5 bases). V lost 1 base, J lost 4 bases, and 11 bases lay in between. CDR3 length: 15 residues. Germline V gene sequence: CDR1 SGHNT, CDR2 YYREEE (reference sequence). The DNA of the CDR3 is TGTGCCAGCAGCTTGCTGGGGCAAGGCACCGGGGAGCTGTTTTTT. It translates to CASSLLGQGTGELFF.

This clonotype was recorded many times. This beta chain is a stray read from a library made for alpha chains; its abundance is not meaningful. The chain joins TRBV16 to TRBJ1-3; D gene ambiguous. Trimming pared 4 bases from V and 0 bases from J, leaving 10 bases between. CDR3 size: 15 residues. CDR1 KGHSY and CDR2 FQNENV come from the germline V gene. Here the CDR3 reads CASSRARDSGNTIYF. The DNA of the CDR3 is TGTGCCAGCAGCCGCGCCAGAGACTCTGGAAACACCATATATTTT. Using reference TRBV16 and TRBJ1-3 for the parts outside the CDR3, the full variable domain is GEEVAQTPKHLVRGEGQKAKLYCAPIKGHSYVFWYQQVLKNEFKFLISFQNENVFDETGMPKERFSAKCLPNSPCSLEIQATKLEDSAVYFCASSRARDSGNTIYFGEGSWLTVV.

By share, this clonotype ranks as medium-sized. This beta chain was picked up by a library intended for alpha chains and is off target, so its count carries little meaning. The chain employs TRBV7-8 and TRBJ2-7; 7 bases map to TRBD2. The CDR3 sequence is 13 residues long. Germline V lookup: CDR1 SGHVS, CDR2 FQNEAQ. V was pared by 1 base and J by 7 bases, with 4 bases of the junction left unmatched. CDR3 sequence reads: CASSLGAAGEQYF. The CDR3 coding sequence is TGTGCCAGCAGCTTAGGGGCAGCGGGGGAGCAGTACTTC.

This clonotype was picked up a small number of times. This beta chain represents an off-target read in a library built for alpha chains; its size is of limited meaning. In DNA form, the CDR3 reads TGCGCCAGCAGCCAAGAATTGTTGTCGGCGGGAGATGGCTACACCTTC. Amino acids: CASSQELLSAGDGYTF. V usage is TRBV4-1 and J usage is TRBJ1-2; D call uncertain. The germline gives CDR1 MGHRA, CDR2 YSYEKL. The ends were cut back, 0 bases at V and 6 bases at J, with 17 bases in the middle. CDR3 length: 16 residues.

As for this clonotype: Found in a library prepared for alpha chains, this beta chain is an off-target read, and its abundance has little meaning. The V gene is TRBV6-1, the J gene TRBJ2-2; the D is unclear. Trimming stripped 4 bases from V and 2 bases from J, with 8 bases between. CDR3 length equals 14 residues. Germline V gives CDR1 MNHNS, CDR2 SASEGT. CDR3 residues: CASSVQANTGELFF. The CDR3 nucleotides are TGTGCCAGCAGTGTTCAGGCAAACACCGGGGAGCTGTTTTTT.

This clonotype was seen at least ten times. This beta chain is an off-target read within a library intended for alpha chains, so its frequency means little. V usage is TRBV5-6 and J usage is TRBJ2-5; 7 nucleotides match TRBD1. Germline values: CDR1 SGHDT, CDR2 YYEEEE. The ends lost 4 bases at V and 5 bases at J; junction bases unmatched: 8. The CDR3 runs 14 residues. CDR3 in DNA: TGTGCCAGCAGCCCCGGGACAGTCGTCGAGACCCAGTACTTC. Translated, it gives CASSPGTVVETQYF. The full variable domain, its missing parts supplied by reference TRBV5-6 and TRBJ2-5, is DAGVTQSPTHLIKTRGQQVTLRCSPKSGHDTVSWYQQALGQGPQFIFQYYEEEERQRGNFPDRFSGHQFPNYSSELNVNALLLGDSALYLCASSPGTVVETQYFGPGTRLLVL.

In this sample, this clonotype turned up many times. Since it is a stray read in a library aimed at alpha chains, this beta chain has a size that is not meaningful. The rearrangement uses TRBV5-4 and TRBJ2-3, with 11 bases lining up with TRBD2. The CDR3 covers 16 residues. CDR1 and CDR2 (germline): SGHNT, YYREEE (reference sequence). V lost 4 bases, J lost 6 bases, and 10 bases stayed unmatched. In DNA, the CDR3 is TGTGCCAGCAGCAACGCCGGGACTAGCGGCATCGATACGCAGTATTTT. This encodes CASSNAGTSGIDTQYF.

As concerns this clonotype: With the library built for alpha chains, this beta chain is off target and its frequency is not meaningful. This sequence joins TRBV5-1 and TRBJ1-1; D unresolved. This CDR3 has 14 residues. The V and J ends lost 8 bases and 7 bases respectively, with 21 bases between them. The V gene's germline CDR1 is SGHRS and CDR2 YFSETQ. The CDR3 sequence: CASRLFGQRNEAFF. The CDR3 DNA follows: TGCGCCAGTAGACTTTTTGGGCAGAGAAATGAAGCTTTCTTT.

By sample share, this clonotype is medium-sized. As an off-target read in a library built for alpha chains, this beta chain has a frequency of little significance. The chain employs TRBV29-1 and TRBJ2-7; D not certain. Germline V gene sequence: CDR1 SQVTM, CDR2 ANQGSEA. Trimming left V 4 bases short and J 0 bases short, with 7 bases between. CDR3 size: 12 residues. DNA of the CDR3: TGCAGCGTTGGCCAGCGCTCCTACGAGCAGTACTTC. It specifies CSVGQRSYEQYF.